These 22 T cell receptor beta chains came from one sample sequenced in a study of blood T cell repertoires in COVID-19. The protocol was immunoSEQ multiplex PCR, while the TCRdb copy is restricted to in-frame clones and leaves out a portion. The data contain 60,000 to 95,000 clones, 74% of them singletons. Sequencing used peripheral blood. Receptor source: a human donor with acute or convalescent COVID-19. The donor label of this sample is uncertain.

CDR3 DNA: TGTGCCTGGGGGAGCTATGGCTACACCTTC. Translating it yields CAWGSYGYTF. The genes are TRBV30 and TRBJ1-2, with D uncertain. CDR1 is GTSNPN, CDR2 SVGIG, per germline (reference sequence). The CDR3 has 10 residues. V was trimmed by 5 bases and J by 4 bases, leaving 5 bases between them.

This chain links TRBV7-9 with TRBJ2-7, with a possible D match to TRBD1 (5 bases). CDR1 is SEHNR and CDR2 is FQNEAQ in the germline V gene (reference sequence). CDR3 size: 14 residues. DNA for the CDR3: TGTGTCAAAAATCCCCAGGGCAAATCCTACGAGCAGTACGTC. Residues: CVKNPQGKSYEQYV.

The rearrangement links TRBV7-2 to TRBJ1-4; TRBD1 might be the D (6 bases). Trimming removed 2 bases from V and 2 bases from J, with 12 bases in between. In germline, CDR1 is SGHTA, CDR2 FQGNSA. The CDR3 covers 16 residues. CDR3 DNA sequence: TGTGCCAGCAGCTTATGGGGGGGCACTACTAATGAAAAACTGTTTTTT. The encoded protein is CASSLWGGTTNEKLFF.

The V gene is TRBV19, the J gene TRBJ2-1; D ambiguous. Trimming cost V 4 bases and J 7 bases, with 20 bases left between them. The CDR3 spans 16 residues. Germline CDR1 is LNHDA and CDR2 is SQIVND (reference sequence). CDR3 amino acids: CASSRAAELSKNEQFF. The DNA for the CDR3 is TGTGCCAGTAGTAGGGCCGCAGAATTGTCAAAAAATGAGCAGTTCTTC. Full variable domain (remainder filled in from reference TRBV19 and TRBJ2-1): DGGITQSPKYLFRKEGQNVTLSCEQNLNHDAMYWYRQDPGQGLRLIYYSQIVNDFQKGDIAEGYSVSREKKESFPLTVTSAQKNPTAFYLCASSRAAELSKNEQFFGPGTRLTVL.

V usage is TRBV6-5 and J usage is TRBJ1-5; D is perhaps TRBD1 (5 bases). The germline V and J ends were trimmed by 3 bases and 0 bases, with 9 bases remaining between them. This CDR3 contains 15 residues. Germline values: CDR1 MNHEY, CDR2 SVGAGI. As DNA, the CDR3 is TGTGCCAGCAGTTATGGCGGGGGTAGCAATCAGCCCCAGCATTTT. Amino acid sequence: CASSYGGGSNQPQHF.

V gene TRBV27 combines with J gene TRBJ1-2; D is possibly TRBD1 (5 bases). In germline, CDR1 is MNHEY, CDR2 SMNVEV (reference sequence). This CDR3 is 14 amino acids long. Trimming shortened V by 6 bases and J by 0 bases, and 11 bases separated the two germline ends. The CDR3 spells CASRSREANYGYTF. The CDR3 DNA sequence: TGTGCCAGCAGGAGCAGGGAAGCTAACTATGGCTACACCTTC.

The chain links TRBV5-5 to TRBJ2-7; the D gene is possibly TRBD1 (5 bases). The CDR3 spans 15 residues. V was clipped by 0 bases and J by 1 base, with 11 bases between them. Germline CDR1 and CDR2: SGHKS and YYEKEE (reference sequence). The CDR3 DNA reads as TGTGCCAGCAGCTTGGAAGGGGCCCTTTCCTACGAGCAGTACTTC. Its protein is CASSLEGALSYEQYF.

The rearrangement uses TRBV29-1 and TRBJ2-1, with a tentative D call TRBD2 (5 bases). The V end lost 3 bases, the J end lost 9 bases, and 12 bases lay between the germline ends. The CDR3 is made up of 12 amino acids. Per germline, CDR1 SQVTM and CDR2 ANQGSEA. The CDR3 DNA reads as TGCAGCGTTGAGTGGACTCTCGGTGAGCAGTTCTTC. It codes for CSVEWTLGEQFF.

For this clone: A junction boundary mismatches the germline segment, possibly from a read error. The V and J genes are TRBV2 and TRBJ2-7, with a tentative D call TRBD2 (7 bases). CDR3 length: 12 amino acids. The germline V gene has CDR1 SNHLY and CDR2 FYNNEI. The DNA of the CDR3 is TGTGCCAGCAGCCGCTTGGGGGGGCACCAGCACTTC. Translating it yields CASSRLGGHQHF.

This clone has just a few counts. This chain joins TRBV7-2 and TRBJ2-2; perhaps TRBD2 as D (6 bases). This CDR3 is 15 amino acids long. Trimming took off 6 bases at V and 5 bases at J, with 16 bases between the two ends. Looked up from germline, CDR1 is SGHTA and CDR2 is FQGNSA. CDR3: CASSPGAGRTGELFF. CDR3 nucleotide sequence: TGTGCCAGCAGTCCCGGGGCAGGGAGGACCGGGGAGCTGTTTTTT.

This clone has just one count. For the CDR3, the DNA is TGTGCCAGCAGTGACTCGCAGACTAGCGGGGAGCAGTTCTTC. Amino acid sequence: CASSDSQTSGEQFF. The V gene is TRBV6-4, the J gene TRBJ2-1; 10 bases fit TRBD2. Germline CDR1 reads MRHNA; CDR2 reads SNTAGT. This CDR3 contains 14 residues. Trimming cost V 0 bases and J 10 bases; bases outside gene matches: 3.

The chain uses TRBV5-8 and TRBJ1-3; a weak D match, TRBD1 (6 bases). This CDR3 comprises 19 residues. The germline V gene encodes CDR1 SGHTS and CDR2 YDEGEE. With 0 bases removed from V and 0 bases from J, the gap between germline ends came to 19 bases. CDR3 in amino acids: CASSLALNDRFYSGNTIYF. The DNA of the CDR3 is TGTGCCAGCAGCTTGGCCCTTAATGACAGGTTCTACTCTGGAAACACCATATATTTT.

This rearrangement joins TRBV6-2 or TRBV6-3 to TRBJ1-1; TRBD1 is a possible D gene (5 bases). The CDR3 consists of 15 residues. Germline CDR1 reads MNHEY; CDR2 reads SVGEGT. V was shortened by 4 bases and J by 7 bases, with 19 bases between the two germline ends. The CDR3 loop reads CASSSRFRGGGEAFF. Here the CDR3 DNA reads TGTGCCAGCAGTTCTCGTTTTAGGGGCGGGGGTGAAGCTTTCTTT.

This chain links TRBV7-9 with TRBJ2-1; tentatively, D is TRBD1 (6 bases). With 5 bases removed from V and 0 bases from J, the gap between germline ends came to 11 bases. Germline V lookup: CDR1 SEHNR, CDR2 FQNEAQ (reference sequence). The CDR3 consists of 15 residues. CDR3 sequence: CASSHRESSYNEQFF. CDR3 DNA: TGTGCCAGCAGCCACAGGGAGAGCTCCTACAATGAGCAGTTCTTC. The full variable domain, its missing parts supplied by reference TRBV7-9 and TRBJ2-1, is DTGVSQNPRHKITKRGQNVTFRCDPISEHNRLYWYRQTLGQGPEFLTYFQNEAQLEKSRLLSDRFSAERPKGSFSTLEIQRTEQGDSAMYLCASSHRESSYNEQFFGPGTRLTVL.

The gene calls are TRBV14 and TRBJ1-1; the D is unclear. Germline lookup yields CDR1 SGHDN and CDR2 FVKESK. This CDR3 contains 15 residues. V was cut by 2 bases and J by 3 bases, with 13 bases left in between. The CDR3 here is CASSQRSWSDTEAFF. CDR3 in DNA: TGTGCCAGCAGCCAACGTAGTTGGTCGGACACTGAAGCTTTCTTT.

Here the CDR3 DNA reads TGTGCCACCAGCAGAGCCCCTCGGGAGACCCAGTACTTC. This encodes CATSRAPRETQYF. The chain joins TRBV15 to TRBJ2-5; no clear D. V was shortened by 1 base and J by 5 bases, with 8 bases between the two germline ends. CDR1 LNHNV and CDR2 YYDKDF come from the germline V gene (reference sequence). This CDR3 comprises 13 residues.

The gene calls are TRBV6-2 or TRBV6-3 and TRBJ2-7; D is unresolved. Germline V gene data show CDR1 as MNHEY and CDR2 as SVGEGT. V gave up 7 bases and J gave up 2 bases, with 15 bases separating them. This CDR3 is 14 amino acids long. CDR3 loop: CASTPSRNTYEQYF. The CDR3 coding sequence is TGTGCCAGCACCCCGAGCAGGAACACCTACGAGCAGTACTTC.

This clone has more than one count but fewer than ten. This chain joins TRBV24-1 and TRBJ1-2, with D perhaps matching TRBD1 (5 bases). The length of the CDR3 is 13 residues. The germline gives CDR1 KGHDR, CDR2 SFDVKD. Trimming took 4 bases from V and 8 from J, leaving 13 bases between them. In DNA form, the CDR3 reads TGTGCCACCAGTGACGGGGGGGAGTGGGGCTACACCTTC. Encoded protein: CATSDGGEWGYTF.

The chain joins TRBV15 to TRBJ1-4; D unresolved. The V and J ends lost 2 bases and 8 bases respectively, with 6 bases between them. CDR3 length: 12 residues. From germline, CDR1 is LNHNV and CDR2 YYDKDF (reference sequence). CDR3 nucleotides: TGTGCCACCAGCAGACTTCGGGAAAAACTGTTTTTT. Its protein product is CATSRLREKLFF.

The chain has TRBV2 and TRBJ1-5; D is possibly TRBD1 (5 bases). There are 16 residues in the CDR3. The V end lost 3 bases, the J end lost 1 base, and 13 bases lay between the germline ends. Germline V gives CDR1 SNHLY, CDR2 FYNNEI. The CDR3 loop is CASSEARAKSNQPQHF. The CDR3 region has the DNA TGTGCCAGCAGTGAGGCCAGGGCTAAAAGCAATCAGCCCCAGCATTTT.

V usage is TRBV7-2 and J usage is TRBJ1-2, with a tentative D call TRBD1 (6 bases). With 6 bases removed from V and 1 base from J, the gap between germline ends came to 15 bases. In germline, CDR1 is SGHTA, CDR2 FQGNSA. The CDR3 runs to 15 residues. The CDR3 is CASRQQLQGNYGYTF. The CDR3 bases are TGTGCCAGCAGACAGCAACTACAGGGTAACTATGGCTACACCTTC.

The chain carries TRBV2 and TRBJ1-4; 9 bases map to TRBD1. CDR1 SNHLY and CDR2 FYNNEI come from the germline V gene. Losses at the gene ends were 8 bases for V and 8 bases for J; bases not matched to a gene: 6. The CDR3 sequence is 13 residues long. The CDR3 loop reads CASCRDREEKLFF. The CDR3 nucleotides are TGTGCCAGCTGCCGGGACAGGGAGGAAAAACTGTTTTTT.